This entry is about one TCR beta chain. Its target is not known. The data originate from a study of T-cell reconstitution after alpha-beta-depleted transplantation in children. Preparation of the TCRbeta library was carried out with unique molecular identifiers. TCRdb reprocessed the PCR reads via MiXCR and lists one record per CDR3 protein. The repertoire has approximately 130,000 distinct CDR3 sequences, approximately 8.7% of them found once; the top ten carry nearly 25%. Regarding the study as a whole: T-cell counts and diversity at one year post-transplant came mainly from newly produced T cells. After transplant, high TCRbeta diversity at day 60 in some patients arose from surviving recipient T cells and thymic progenitors. Reportedly, only several hundred clones from non-depleted graft cells drove alpha-beta T-cell counts at about two months.

The V gene end was trimmed by 5 bases and the J gene end by 7 bases; junction bases not matched to a gene: 6. The CDR3 spans 13 residues. This chain connects TRBV12-3 or TRBV12-4 to TRBJ2-5; 8 nucleotides agree with TRBD2. The sequencing used PBMCs, mostly from graft donor cells, collected 180 days after TCRalphabeta/CD19-depleted stem cell transplant. The sequence derives from a girl under three years old who had a stem cell transplant for combined immunodeficiency, so the T cells may come from the graft donor. The CDR3 loop reads CASSISGKGTQYF. The CDR3, as DNA: TGTGCCAGCAGTATTAGCGGGAAGGGGACCCAGTACTTC.